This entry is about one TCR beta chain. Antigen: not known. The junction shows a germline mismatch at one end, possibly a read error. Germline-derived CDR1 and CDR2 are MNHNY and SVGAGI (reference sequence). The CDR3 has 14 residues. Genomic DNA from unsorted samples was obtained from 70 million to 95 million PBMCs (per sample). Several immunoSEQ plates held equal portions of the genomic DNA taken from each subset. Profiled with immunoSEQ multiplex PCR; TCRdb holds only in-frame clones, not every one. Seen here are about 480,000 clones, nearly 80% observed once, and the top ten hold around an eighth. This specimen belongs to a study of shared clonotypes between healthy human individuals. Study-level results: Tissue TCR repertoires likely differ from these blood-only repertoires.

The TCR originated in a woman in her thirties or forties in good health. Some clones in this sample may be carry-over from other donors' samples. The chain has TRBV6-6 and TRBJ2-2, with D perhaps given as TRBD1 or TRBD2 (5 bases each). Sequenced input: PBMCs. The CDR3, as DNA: TGTGCCAGCAGTGACTCTGGGACGCCCGGGGAGCTGTTTTTT. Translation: CASSDSGTPGELFF.